This T cell receptor beta chain appears in the sequencing data of a study of blood T cell repertoires in COVID-19. Whole-study context: The analysed material was cDNA or gDNA that came from T cells, B-cell-depleted T cells, or PBMCs.

Trimming left V 6 bases short and J 4 bases short, with 15 bases between. There are 14 residues in the CDR3. Germline values: CDR1 SGHDN, CDR2 FVKESK. Produced via immunoSEQ multiplex PCR; TCRdb's table is partial and in-frame only. The data contain about 220,000 clones, about 86% of them singletons. Source material: peripheral blood. The clonotype comes from a woman aged 55-70 years with acute or convalescent COVID-19. The J gene is TRBJ1-1, the V gene TRBV14; D is possibly TRBD1 (5 bases). CDR3 in DNA: TGTGCCAGCAGTGGTCAGGGTAAGGGCACTGAAGCTTTCTTT. Amino acids: CASSGQGKGTEAFF.